Below are 22 T cell receptor beta chains sequenced from a single sample in a study of beta chain features in type 1 diabetes. TCRB transcripts that were expressed got sequenced, as all of the isolated RNA had been reverse transcribed. TCRdb's copy holds only in-frame clones and misses some; the assay was immunoSEQ multiplex PCR. This sample carries about 410,000 clones, approximately 13% of them seen once, and the ten largest clones take less than 0.04%. Material for sequencing was naive CD4+ T cells from blood. These TCRs come from a young man in good health.

The rearrangement joins TRBV10-3 to TRBJ2-1; 14 bases map to TRBD2. Germline V gene data show CDR1 as ENHRY and CDR2 as SYGVKD. This CDR3 contains 17 residues. V lost 2 bases to trimming and J lost 8 bases; unmatched junction nucleotides: 8. CDR3 bases: TGTGCCATCAGTGAGGGGACTAGCGGGAGTGGTTCTGATGAGCAGTTCTTC. Protein product: CAISEGTSGSGSDEQFF.

The J gene is TRBJ2-5, the V gene TRBV7-2; D is unresolved. The CDR3 runs 13 residues. Germline values: CDR1 SGHTA, CDR2 FQGNSA. Between the trimmed V and J ends, which lost 1 base and 2 bases, there was a span of 5 bases. The CDR3 DNA reads TGTGCCAGCAGCTTAGGGGAACAAGAGACCCAGTACTTC. Translation: CASSLGEQETQYF.

This clone has only a few counts. V and J are TRBV6-5 and TRBJ1-4, with no clear D. The V end lost 1 base, the J end lost 5 bases, and 14 bases lay between the germline ends. This CDR3 is 16 amino acids long. Germline values: CDR1 MNHEY, CDR2 SVGAGI. CDR3 region: CASSYFPVGKNEKLFF. DNA of the CDR3: TGTGCCAGCAGTTACTTTCCGGTCGGGAAGAATGAAAAACTGTTTTTT.

This sequence joins TRBV19 and TRBJ2-6, with D perhaps TRBD2 (6 bases). Per germline, CDR1 LNHDA and CDR2 SQIVND (reference sequence). CDR3 length: 20 residues. V was trimmed by 6 bases and J by 0 bases, leaving 24 bases between them. This CDR3 reads CASSTGTFNVPSSGANVLTF. CDR3 nucleotide sequence: TGTGCCAGTAGCACCGGGACTTTCAATGTCCCGTCCTCTGGGGCCAACGTCCTGACTTTC.

The genes are TRBV9 and TRBJ2-7; 12 bases agree with TRBD2. Germline V CDR1 and CDR2: SGDLS, YYNGEE. The CDR3 length is 20 residues. Unmatched junction bases numbered 16, after V lost 0 bases and J lost 3 bases. The CDR3 DNA reads as TGTGCCAGCAGCGTAGGCCCAAACCGACTAGCGGGAGCTCAAGGCTACGAGCAGTACGTC. Its protein is CASSVGPNRLAGAQGYEQYV.

The chain combines TRBV9 with TRBJ1-3; D unclear. The CDR3 spans 17 residues. Germline V CDR1 and CDR2: SGDLS, YYNGEE. Trimming pared 4 bases from V and 0 bases from J, leaving 17 bases between. DNA of the CDR3: TGTGCCAGCAGCCCATGGGATGTGCGGGACTCTGGAAACACCATATATTTT. It yields the protein CASSPWDVRDSGNTIYF.

This clone was seen only a few times. The V call is TRBV14, the J call TRBJ1-1, with TRBD1 matching over 8 bases. J was trimmed by 11 bases and V by 3 bases; bases with no gene match: 5. Germline lookup yields CDR1 SGHDN and CDR2 FVKESK. The CDR3 has 12 amino acids. In DNA form, the CDR3 reads TGTGCCAGCAGCCAGACAGGGGTTGATGCTTTCTTT. This codes for CASSQTGVDAFF.

In DNA form, the CDR3 reads TGCGCCAGCAGCCCGAGCGGGGGGAATTCACCCCTCCACTTT. Protein: CASSPSGGNSPLHF. This chain links TRBV4-1 with TRBJ1-6; perhaps TRBD1 as D (5 bases). Trimming left V 4 bases short and J 7 bases short, with 11 bases between. CDR1 is MGHRA, CDR2 YSYEKL, per germline. This CDR3 is 14 amino acids long.

This clone was counted a few times. The V and J genes are TRBV23-1 and TRBJ2-5, with D possibly TRBD2 on 6 matching bases. TRBV23-1 is flagged as an ORF with uncertain function. V was cut by 3 bases and J by 3 bases, with 14 bases left in between. This CDR3 region has 15 residues. CDR3 bases: TGCGCCAGCAGTCATCGGCGGAGGGCAGAAGAGACCCAGTACTTC. It codes for CASSHRRRAEETQYF.

The V and J genes are TRBV4-3 and TRBJ2-5; 10 nucleotides match TRBD1. CDR1 LGHNA and CDR2 YSLEER come from the germline V gene. The CDR3 has 17 residues. The junction had 11 bases not matched to a gene; V was cut back by 0 bases and J by 7 bases. In nucleotides, the CDR3 is TGCGCCAGCAGCCAAGAGGCGGGGACAGGGGTTTCGTGGACCCAGTACTTC. Protein: CASSQEAGTGVSWTQYF.

This clone was detected only a few times. V is TRBV6-5 and J is TRBJ1-2; D not resolved. The V gene's germline CDR1 is MNHEY and CDR2 SVGAGI. This CDR3 is 16 amino acids long. The V gene lost 0 bases and the J gene lost 5 bases, with 16 bases spanning the gap. The CDR3 DNA sequence: TGTGCCAGCAGTTACTCGAATCCAGGATTGGATTATGGCTACACCTTC. Translated, it gives CASSYSNPGLDYGYTF.

J is TRBJ2-1 and V is TRBV30; 9 bases are a match to TRBD2. CDR3 length: 16 residues. CDR1 and CDR2 (germline): GTSNPN, SVGIG (reference sequence). J was trimmed by 8 bases and V by 5 bases; bases with no gene match: 16. CDR3 residues: CAWGAGTSLFIHEQFF. For the CDR3, the DNA is TGTGCCTGGGGCGCCGGGACTAGCCTTTTTATCCATGAGCAGTTCTTC. Combining the CDR3 with reference TRBV30 and TRBJ2-1 gives the whole variable domain SQTIHQWPATLVQPVGSPLSLECTVEGTSNPNLYWYRQAAGRGLQLLFYSVGIGQISSEVPQNLSASRPQDRQFILSSKKLLLSDSGFYLCAWGAGTSLFIHEQFFGPGTRLTVL.

V and J are TRBV4-1 and TRBJ2-7, with TRBD2 identical over 9 bases. Germline V lookup: CDR1 MGHRA, CDR2 YSYEKL. The CDR3 loop spans 15 amino acids. The J segment lost 7 bases and the V segment lost 0 bases, leaving 7 bases of the junction unmatched. This CDR3 is CASSQDGGGAWEQYF. The CDR3 DNA sequence: TGCGCCAGCAGCCAAGACGGCGGGGGGGCATGGGAGCAGTACTTC.

Concerning this clone itself: Possible read error: a much larger clone is one base away. The rearrangement uses TRBV2 and TRBJ2-3; 8 bases match TRBD2. The CDR3 has 14 amino acids. Germline V gene data show CDR1 as SNHLY and CDR2 as FYNNEI. V was clipped by 6 bases and J by 0 bases; unmatched bases: 2. CDR3 DNA: TGTGCCAGCAGCGTAGCGGGGAGCACAGATACGCAGTATTTT. Its protein is CASSVAGSTDTQYF.

This clone appeared a few times. Written as DNA, the CDR3 is TGTGCCAGCAGACAGCTCCCGACAGGTCCGAGCCCTCAGTTCTTC. Its protein product is CASRQLPTGPSPQFF. The chain has TRBV11-2 and TRBJ2-1; D is perhaps TRBD1 (6 bases). In germline, CDR1 is SGHAT, CDR2 FQNNGV. Trimming took off 6 bases at V and 13 bases at J, with 25 bases between the two ends. This CDR3 region has 15 residues.

The V gene is TRBV30, the J gene TRBJ1-1; TRBD1 agrees at 7 bases. Germline CDR1 GTSNPN, CDR2 SVGIG (reference sequence). After removal of 5 bases from V and 0 bases from J, the junction contained 3 bases not matched to a gene. The CDR3 runs 13 residues. CDR3 in amino acids: CAWGTALNTEAFF. For the CDR3, the DNA is TGTGCCTGGGGGACAGCCCTGAACACTGAAGCTTTCTTT.

This clone was recorded once. This chain uses TRBV5-1 with TRBJ2-5, with 9 bases fitting TRBD1. The CDR3 contains 15 residues. V was pared by 5 bases and J by 7 bases, with 12 bases of the junction left unmatched. Germline-derived CDR1 and CDR2 are SGHRS and YFSETQ. In nucleotides, the CDR3 is TGCGCCAGCAGGCCGGACAGGGGAACCTTCGGGACCCAGTACTTC. Translation: CASRPDRGTFGTQYF.

This clone was picked up one time. The V call is TRBV5-6, the J call TRBJ2-3, with 9 bases fitting TRBD2. Germline V gene data show CDR1 as SGHDT and CDR2 as YYEEEE. Trimming at V came to 4 bases and at J to 8 bases, leaving 14 bases not matched to a gene. This CDR3 is built from 16 residues. The CDR3 DNA is TGTGCCAGCAGCCCCCGTGGTGCGGGAGGGCCTGGTACGCAGTATTTT. Translation gives CASSPRGAGGPGTQYF.

The V and J genes are TRBV4-3 and TRBJ1-1; D perhaps matches TRBD1 (5 bases). Germline values: CDR1 LGHNA, CDR2 YSLEER. CDR3 size: 15 residues. V was cut by 6 bases and J by 5 bases, with 19 bases left in between. The CDR3 DNA reads TGCGCCAGCAGTCGCGCCTACGGGACGTCTACTGAAGCTTTCTTT. Translation gives CASSRAYGTSTEAFF.

The gene calls are TRBV5-4 and TRBJ2-3; no firm D call. Trimming stripped 4 bases from V and 9 bases from J, with 18 bases between. CDR3 length equals 14 residues. Germline V CDR1 and CDR2: SGHNT, YYREEE (reference sequence). Here the CDR3 DNA reads TGTGCCAGCAGCCCGGACGTGGGAACAACGACGCAGTATTTT. The encoded protein is CASSPDVGTTTQYF.

This clone was seen more than once but under ten times. This chain joins TRBV30 and TRBJ2-5; the D gene could be TRBD1 or TRBD2 (5 bases each). Germline-derived CDR1 and CDR2 are GTSNPN and SVGIG (reference sequence). The ends were cut back, 3 bases at V and 4 bases at J, with 12 bases in the middle. The length of the CDR3 is 13 residues. The CDR3 DNA sequence: TGTGCCTGGAGGATGCAGGGACGAGAGACCCAGTACTTC. Protein product: CAWRMQGRETQYF. The full variable domain, completed using reference TRBV30 and TRBJ2-5, is SQTIHQWPATLVQPVGSPLSLECTVEGTSNPNLYWYRQAAGRGLQLLFYSVGIGQISSEVPQNLSASRPQDRQFILSSKKLLLSDSGFYLCAWRMQGRETQYFGPGTRLLVL.

The chain carries TRBV18 and TRBJ2-1; D might be TRBD1 (6 bases). The ends were cut back, 3 bases at V and 6 bases at J, with 15 bases in the middle. The CDR3 totals 15 residues. The germline gives CDR1 KGHSH, CDR2 LQKENI. The CDR3 region is CASSPSYGQFNEQFF. The CDR3 region has the DNA TGTGCCAGCTCACCCAGCTACGGACAGTTCAATGAGCAGTTCTTC.